A single sample is the source of the 13 T cell receptor beta chains below, sequenced in a study of shared clonotypes between healthy human individuals. Method: immunoSEQ multiplex PCR; TCRdb's copy keeps in-frame clones and lacks some. The sample records about a million clones, about three quarters being singletons. Material for sequencing was memory CD4+ T cells sorted from blood. Described subset: CD45RA-negative fraction. These receptor sequences come from a man between 18 and 35 years old in good health.

This chain uses TRBV27 with TRBJ1-1; tentatively, D is TRBD1 (6 bases). This CDR3 comprises 16 residues. Germline CDR1 and CDR2: MNHEY and SMNVEV (reference sequence). V was clipped by 2 bases and J by 0 bases, with 13 bases between them. CDR3 sequence (DNA): TGTGCCAGCAGTTTAAAGGGGGGCAACATGAACACTGAAGCTTTCTTT. This translates into CASSLKGGNMNTEAFF.

This rearrangement joins TRBV7-2 to TRBJ2-3, with D maybe TRBD2 (6 bases). This CDR3 is 15 amino acids long. The V end was cut by 2 bases, the J end by 2 bases, with 11 bases between. From germline, CDR1 is SGHTA and CDR2 FQGNSA. The CDR3 loop reads CASSLLGGVTDTQYF. DNA of the CDR3: TGTGCCAGCAGCTTATTGGGGGGAGTCACAGATACGCAGTATTTT.

The rearrangement uses TRBV30 and TRBJ2-5; tentative D call: TRBD2 (6 bases). CDR3 size: 13 residues. Deletions cut 4 bases from V and 4 bases from J, with 13 bases between. The germline V gene encodes CDR1 GTSNPN and CDR2 SVGIG (reference sequence). The CDR3 protein is CAWNYRETETQYF. Here the CDR3 DNA reads TGTGCCTGGAACTATCGGGAGACAGAGACCCAGTACTTC. The full variable domain, in which reference TRBV30 and TRBJ2-5 provide the parts outside the CDR3, is SQTIHQWPATLVQPVGSPLSLECTVEGTSNPNLYWYRQAAGRGLQLLFYSVGIGQISSEVPQNLSASRPQDRQFILSSKKLLLSDSGFYLCAWNYRETETQYFGPGTRLLVL.

This clone appeared a few times. V gene TRBV6-5 combines with J gene TRBJ1-2, with D possibly TRBD1 on 5 matching bases. Germline V lookup: CDR1 MNHEY, CDR2 SVGAGI. This CDR3 contains 13 residues. Trimming cost V 6 bases and J 6 bases, with 14 bases left between them. CDR3 sequence: CASRPDSINGYTF. The DNA for the CDR3 is TGTGCCAGCAGACCAGACAGTATCAATGGCTACACCTTC.

CDR3 sequence: CASSLDRVGTF. CDR3 in DNA: TGTGCCAGCAGCTTGGACAGGGTTGGCACCTTC. The chain couples TRBV5-6 to TRBJ1-2, with D possibly being TRBD1 (6 bases). This CDR3 contains 11 residues. Germline V CDR1 and CDR2: SGHDT, YYEEEE. V lost 0 bases to trimming and J lost 13 bases, with 10 bases between them.

V is TRBV5-1 and J is TRBJ2-2; 10 bases align to TRBD2. Germline CDR1 and CDR2: SGHRS and YFSETQ. V shed 5 bases, J shed 4 bases, and the junction held 8 bases outside the gene matches. The CDR3 is 16 residues long. CDR3 DNA sequence: TGCGCCAGCAGGAATCCTCTAGCGGGAGTCACCGGGGAGCTGTTTTTT. It is translated as CASRNPLAGVTGELFF. Filled out from reference TRBV5-1 and TRBJ2-2, the complete variable domain reads KAGVTQTPRYLIKTRGQQVTLSCSPISGHRSVSWYQQTPGQGLQFLFEYFSETQRNKGNFPGRFSGRQFSNSRSEMNVSTLELGDSALYLCASRNPLAGVTGELFFGEGSRLTVL.

As concerns this clone: Other DNA sequences within the sample encode an identical CDR3. The chain carries TRBV5-6 and TRBJ2-3, with no clear D. Germline loops: CDR1 SGHDT, CDR2 YYEEEE. The CDR3 sequence is 12 residues long. Trimming shortened V by 1 base and J by 0 bases, and 0 bases separated the two germline ends. Here the CDR3 reads CASSLSTDTQYF. CDR3 nucleotides: TGTGCCAGCAGCTTGAGCACAGATACGCAGTATTTT.

The V call is TRBV19, the J call TRBJ1-5; 7 bases agree with TRBD1. The CDR3 loop spans 14 amino acids. V lost 4 bases and J lost 5; bases outside the gene matches: 5. Germline assignment: CDR1 LNHDA and CDR2 SQIVND (reference sequence). CDR3 in amino acids: CASSTNRGDQPQHF. The CDR3 DNA is TGTGCCAGTAGTACCAACAGGGGTGATCAGCCCCAGCATTTT.

This chain links TRBV29-1 with TRBJ1-6; 7 positions agree with TRBD1. This CDR3 comprises 16 residues. J lost 6 bases, V lost 6 bases, and 14 bases had no gene match. Germline lookup yields CDR1 SQVTM and CDR2 ANQGSEA. CDR3 in amino acids: CSVIMGGTAFNSPLHF. CDR3 nucleotides: TGCAGCGTCATAATGGGAGGGACAGCCTTTAATTCACCCCTCCACTTT.

This chain connects TRBV7-2 to TRBJ2-5; 10 nucleotides line up with TRBD1. The CDR3 consists of 15 residues. The V segment lost 5 bases and the J segment 2 bases; nucleotides outside the gene matches: 5. In germline, CDR1 is SGHTA, CDR2 FQGNSA. For the CDR3, the DNA is TGTGCCAGCAGCCTGGACAGGGGGTATCAAGAGACCCAGTACTTC. It codes for CASSLDRGYQETQYF.

This clone was picked up many times. Other DNA variants within this sample encode the same CDR3. The rearrangement joins TRBV18 to TRBJ1-2; D unresolved. Looked up from germline, CDR1 is KGHSH and CDR2 is LQKENI. There are 13 residues in the CDR3. V was trimmed by 3 bases and J by 2 bases, leaving 7 bases between them. CDR3 region: CASSPDGNYGYTF. Here the CDR3 DNA reads TGTGCCAGCTCACCGGACGGAAACTATGGCTACACCTTC.

This clone was recorded only once. V usage is TRBV7-2 and J usage is TRBJ2-5; tentative D call: TRBD1 (6 bases). CDR1 is SGHTA and CDR2 is FQGNSA in the germline V gene. The germline V and J ends were trimmed by 2 bases and 0 bases, with 7 bases remaining between them. The CDR3 spans 14 residues. CDR3 bases: TGTGCCAGCAGCTTAAGGGGGTACCAAGAGACCCAGTACTTC. The encoded protein is CASSLRGYQETQYF.

The gene calls are TRBV15 and TRBJ1-6; D might be TRBD1 (5 bases). The length of the CDR3 is 15 residues. Trimming stripped 3 bases from V and 8 bases from J, with 14 bases between. Germline loops: CDR1 LNHNV, CDR2 YYDKDF (reference sequence). The CDR3 DNA is TGTGCCACCAGCAGGGGACCTCCATCAGATTCACCCCTCCACTTT. Amino acids: CATSRGPPSDSPLHF. Full variable domain (rest looked up from reference TRBV15 and TRBJ1-6): DAMVIQNPRYQVTQFGKPVTLSCSQTLNHNVMYWYQQKSSQAPKLLFHYYDKDFNNEADTPDNFQSRRPNTSFCFLDIRSPGLGDTAMYLCATSRGPPSDSPLHFGNGTRLTVT.